The 31 T cell receptor beta chains below were found in one sample sequenced in a study of cytomegalovirus exposure and HLA in healthy donors. The PCR employed 60 Vbeta primers together with 13 Jbeta primers. Generated by immunoSEQ multiplex PCR, the TCRdb table keeps only in-frame clones and is missing some. The sample lists some 120,000 clones, 83% occurring once. Input material: PBMCs. Receptors originate from a woman aged 40-49 years in good health and CMV-seropositive.

The V call is TRBV7-3, the J call TRBJ2-3, with 11 bases identical to TRBD2. V lost 7 bases, J lost 6 bases, and 9 bases stayed unmatched. The CDR3 covers 15 residues. The germline V gene encodes CDR1 SGHTA and CDR2 FQGTGA. The CDR3 sequence: CASTELAGGMDTQYF. In DNA form, the CDR3 reads TGTGCCAGCACCGAATTAGCGGGAGGGATGGATACGCAGTATTTT.

V and J are TRBV28 and TRBJ1-1; 8 nucleotides line up with TRBD1. CDR1 is MDHEN, CDR2 SYDVKM, per germline. V lost 4 bases and J lost 0; bases outside the gene matches: 7. The length of the CDR3 is 16 residues. CDR3 DNA: TGTGCCAGCAGTTCCTCGACAGGGGTCATGAACACTGAAGCTTTCTTT. It yields the protein CASSSSTGVMNTEAFF.

The chain joins TRBV21-1 to TRBJ2-1; the listed D gene, TRBD2, was not tested against the DNA. TRBV21-1 is assigned pseudogene status. CDR3 length: 17 amino acids. The CDR3 DNA reads as TGTGCCAGCAGCAAAGCTTCCATTAGCGGGAGCAATAGGGAGCAGTTCTTC. It codes for CASSKASISGSNREQFF.

V usage is TRBV27 and J usage is TRBJ2-5; 12 bases are a match to TRBD1. The DNA end is more similar to TRBJ2-7, so the J call may be wrong. CDR1 is MNHEY and CDR2 is SMNVEV in the germline V gene (reference sequence). The CDR3 consists of 14 residues. This chain's CDR3 is CASSWDRGRVEQYF. Written as DNA, the CDR3 is TGTGCCAGCAGTTGGGACAGGGGGCGGGTCGAGCAGTACTTC.

This chain uses TRBV5-1 with TRBJ2-1, with D possibly being TRBD1 (6 bases). The V and J ends lost 6 bases and 0 bases respectively, with 13 bases between them. The CDR3 is made up of 15 amino acids. From germline, CDR1 is SGHRS and CDR2 YFSETQ. CDR3 region: CASTQRGYSYNEQFF. CDR3 coding DNA: TGCGCCAGCACCCAGAGGGGGTACTCCTACAATGAGCAGTTCTTC.

This chain connects TRBV5-1 to TRBJ1-3; 7 bases are shared with TRBD1. This CDR3 comprises 16 residues. CDR1 and CDR2 from the germline V gene are SGHRS and YFSETQ. The V segment lost 4 bases and the J segment 0 bases; nucleotides outside the gene matches: 7. For the CDR3, the DNA is TGCGCCAGCAGCCTGGGACAGCCAAGCTCTGGAAACACCATATATTTT. Residues: CASSLGQPSSGNTIYF.

The V gene is TRBV4-2, the J gene TRBJ2-7, with 13 bases lining up with TRBD2. Per germline, CDR1 LGHNA and CDR2 YNFKEQ. CDR3 length: 16 residues. Losses at the gene ends were 1 base for V and 2 bases for J; bases not matched to a gene: 2. The CDR3 DNA follows: TGTGCCAGCAGCCAAGGGGGACTAGCGGGAACCTACGAGCAGTACTTC. Amino acids: CASSQGGLAGTYEQYF.

Details on this clone: The junction departs from germline at one end; a sequencing error may be responsible. Written as DNA, the CDR3 is TGTGCTAGCAGCTTAGGACAGGGGGCTTTCCAAGAGACCCAGTACTTC. Translation gives CASSLGQGAFQETQYF. The chain couples TRBV7-7 to TRBJ2-5; 11 positions agree with TRBD1. The CDR3 length is 16 residues. CDR1 SSHAT and CDR2 FNYEAQ come from the germline V gene (reference sequence).

This clone was seen a handful of times. The chain combines TRBV4-3 with TRBJ2-5; TRBD1 aligns across 7 bases. After removal of 0 bases from V and 3 bases from J, the junction contained 7 bases not matched to a gene. The CDR3 length is 16 residues. Per the germline V gene, CDR1 is LGHNA and CDR2 is YSLEER. CDR3 bases: TGCGCCAGCAGCCAAGATAACAGGGGCCGGGAAGAGACCCAGTACTTC. It specifies CASSQDNRGREETQYF.

The chain joins TRBV7-9 to TRBJ2-7; TRBD1 matches 7 bases. V was clipped by 5 bases and J by 6 bases; unmatched bases: 4. This CDR3 is built from 12 residues. CDR1 SEHNR and CDR2 FQNEAQ come from the germline V gene (reference sequence). CDR3 region: CASSPGGTEQYF. For the CDR3, the DNA is TGTGCCAGCAGCCCAGGGGGAACCGAGCAGTACTTC. Based on the CDR3 plus reference TRBV7-9 and TRBJ2-7, the full variable domain is DTGVSQNPRHKITKRGQNVTFRCDPISEHNRLYWYRQTLGQGPEFLTYFQNEAQLEKSRLLSDRFSAERPKGSFSTLEIQRTEQGDSAMYLCASSPGGTEQYFGPGTRLTVT.

This chain connects TRBV4-1 to TRBJ2-3, with 11 bases lining up with TRBD2. This CDR3 comprises 17 residues. The junction had 6 bases not matched to a gene; V was cut back by 0 bases and J by 4 bases. Germline CDR1 and CDR2: MGHRA and YSYEKL. CDR3 sequence (DNA): TGCGCCAGCAGCCAAGATTTAGCGGGAGGGGGCGCAGATACGCAGTATTTT. It yields the protein CASSQDLAGGGADTQYF.

This chain uses TRBV7-2 with TRBJ2-3; 15 bases map to TRBD2. This CDR3 is 16 amino acids long. The germline V gene has CDR1 SGHTA and CDR2 FQGNSA. V shed 5 bases, J shed 5 bases, and the junction held 5 bases outside the gene matches. The CDR3 nucleotides read TGTGCCAGCAGCCAGGGACTAGCGGGAGGAGGAGATACGCAGTATTTT. It translates to CASSQGLAGGGDTQYF.

The CDR3 sequence is CASSIRGQLSYNEQFF. DNA of the CDR3: TGTGCCAGTAGTATTCGAGGACAGCTCTCCTACAATGAGCAGTTCTTC. The chain couples TRBV19 to TRBJ2-1; weak D call: TRBD1 (6 bases). Trimming pared 3 bases from V and 0 bases from J, leaving 12 bases between. Germline V lookup: CDR1 LNHDA, CDR2 SQIVND (reference sequence). CDR3 size: 16 residues.

CDR3 sequence: CASTYPSGSDTQYF. The CDR3, as DNA: TGTGCCAGCACCTATCCGTCAGGTTCAGATACGCAGTATTTT. The V call is TRBV28, the J call TRBJ2-3; D gene uncertain. The length of the CDR3 is 14 residues. Germline lookup yields CDR1 MDHEN and CDR2 SYDVKM. V was cut by 7 bases and J by 4 bases, with 15 bases left in between.

The chain has TRBV29-1 and TRBJ2-5; no reliable D call. The germline V and J ends were trimmed by 3 bases and 9 bases, with 20 bases remaining between them. The CDR3 runs to 14 residues. Germline CDR1 is SQVTM and CDR2 is ANQGSEA. DNA of the CDR3: TGCAGCGTTGACTTTTCGACAATGTCCGCCGCCCAGTACTTC. Protein sequence: CSVDFSTMSAAQYF.

The chain links TRBV6-5 to TRBJ1-1, with 7 bases identical to TRBD1. Germline CDR1 is MNHEY and CDR2 is SVGAGI. CDR3 length equals 15 residues. Losses at the gene ends were 2 bases for V and 4 bases for J; bases not matched to a gene: 7. CDR3 loop: CASSYGWRGPTEAFF. DNA of the CDR3: TGTGCCAGCAGTTACGGTTGGAGGGGGCCCACTGAAGCTTTCTTT.

The V and J genes are TRBV11-2 and TRBJ2-7, with 10 bases that match TRBD2. Germline CDR1 SGHAT, CDR2 FQNNGV. V trimming: 2 bases; J trimming: 6 bases; junction bases outside the gene matches: 10. The CDR3 is 16 residues long. CDR3 DNA sequence: TGTGCCAGCAGCTTATCTAGCGGGAGTATTGTAGGCGAGCAGTACTTC. It translates to CASSLSSGSIVGEQYF.

The chain couples TRBV6-5 to TRBJ1-2; TRBD1 might be the D (5 bases). The V end lost 7 bases, the J end lost 5 bases, and 17 bases lay between the germline ends. Germline loops: CDR1 MNHEY, CDR2 SVGAGI. This CDR3 is built from 14 residues. The CDR3 nucleotides read TGTGCCAGCACTCACGGGGGTGGAGGGTATGGCTACACCTTC. Translated, it gives CASTHGGGGYGYTF.

This chain joins TRBV19 and TRBJ2-2; 7 bases agree with TRBD2. Germline V CDR1 and CDR2: LNHDA, SQIVND (reference sequence). J was trimmed by 7 bases and V by 7 bases; bases with no gene match: 9. This CDR3 contains 14 residues. The CDR3: CASMSAGLIGELFF. In DNA, the CDR3 is TGTGCCAGTATGTCAGCGGGATTAATCGGGGAGCTGTTTTTT.

The chain employs TRBV7-9 and TRBJ1-3, with D possibly TRBD1 on 5 matching bases. The CDR3 consists of 18 residues. Trimming left V 5 bases short and J 0 bases short, with 20 bases between. Germline CDR1 is SEHNR and CDR2 is FQNEAQ (reference sequence). The CDR3 loop is CASSRSPVGVTSGNTIYF. The CDR3 nucleotides are TGTGCCAGCAGCCGCAGCCCGGTAGGGGTTACCTCTGGAAACACCATATATTTT.

The chain uses TRBV7-2 and TRBJ2-5; D might be TRBD2 (5 bases). Germline CDR1 SGHTA, CDR2 FQGNSA. The length of the CDR3 is 13 residues. Trimming removed 0 bases at V and 5 bases at J, with 7 bases between. The CDR3 DNA reads as TGTGCCAGCAGCTTAGCGGGAGCGGAGACCCAGTACTTC. It is translated as CASSLAGAETQYF.

This clone was picked up one time. The V and J genes are TRBV30 and TRBJ2-7, with 8 nucleotides matching TRBD2. This CDR3 has 14 residues. Germline CDR1 reads GTSNPN; CDR2 reads SVGIG (reference sequence). J lost 2 bases, V lost 5 bases, and 8 bases had no gene match. The CDR3 coding sequence is TGTGCCTGGCAAACGGGGGGGACAACCTACGAGCAGTACTTC. Translated, it gives CAWQTGGTTYEQYF. Combining the CDR3 with reference TRBV30 and TRBJ2-7 gives the whole variable domain SQTIHQWPATLVQPVGSPLSLECTVEGTSNPNLYWYRQAAGRGLQLLFYSVGIGQISSEVPQNLSASRPQDRQFILSSKKLLLSDSGFYLCAWQTGGTTYEQYFGPGTRLTVT.

The chain employs TRBV14 and TRBJ2-6; D perhaps matches TRBD2 (5 bases). Per germline, CDR1 SGHDN and CDR2 FVKESK. This CDR3 is 14 amino acids long. Deletions cut 9 bases from V and 0 bases from J, with 9 bases between. CDR3 bases: TGTGCCAGGACTAAGAACTCTGGGGCCAACGTCCTGACTTTC. Protein product: CARTKNSGANVLTF.

The chain joins TRBV5-6 to TRBJ2-3; 9 bases are shared with TRBD1. The CDR3 totals 18 residues. V dropped 3 bases and J dropped 1; count of bases not matched to a gene: 12. Germline CDR1 is SGHDT and CDR2 is YYEEEE. The DNA for the CDR3 is TGTGCCAGCAGCTCTCCGGGACAGGGTTTTCTGGGCACAGATACGCAGTATTTT. It is translated as CASSSPGQGFLGTDTQYF.

The chain couples TRBV19 to TRBJ2-7; D call uncertain. Germline CDR1 is LNHDA and CDR2 is SQIVND (reference sequence). There are 14 residues in the CDR3. V was clipped by 0 bases and J by 4 bases, with 10 bases between them. CDR3: CASSIDLFGYEQYF. CDR3 nucleotides: TGTGCCAGTAGTATAGATCTTTTCGGTTACGAGCAGTACTTC.

The chain links TRBV6-1 to TRBJ2-4; D unclear. V shed 5 bases and J shed 0 bases, with 11 bases lying between them. The CDR3 loop spans 15 amino acids. Germline lookup yields CDR1 MNHNS and CDR2 SASEGT. CDR3 loop: CASSPVHVAKNIQYF. CDR3 sequence (DNA): TGTGCCAGCAGTCCCGTACACGTAGCCAAAAACATTCAGTACTTC.

This chain connects TRBV16 to TRBJ2-7; TRBD1 matches at 8 bases. There are 14 residues in the CDR3. The germline V gene has CDR1 KGHSY and CDR2 FQNENV. V trimming: 4 bases; J trimming: 1 base; junction bases outside the gene matches: 3. The CDR3 DNA follows: TGTGCCAGCAGCCCTGGACAGGGATCCTACGAGCAGTACTTC. Amino acids: CASSPGQGSYEQYF.

This clone was seen a few times. The V and J genes are TRBV6-5 and TRBJ1-5, with 8 bases matching TRBD1. CDR1 and CDR2 from the germline V gene are MNHEY and SVGAGI. The CDR3 consists of 13 residues. Trimming cost V 6 bases and J 6 bases; bases outside gene matches: 4. CDR3 coding DNA: TGTGCCAGCAGGACAGGGGACGGTCAGCCCCAGCATTTT. Translated: CASRTGDGQPQHF.

This clone turned up a few times. The genes are TRBV5-4 and TRBJ2-5, with 7 bases lining up with TRBD2. From germline, CDR1 is SGHNT and CDR2 YYREEE (reference sequence). The CDR3 consists of 14 residues. V shed 4 bases, J shed 2 bases, and the junction held 5 bases outside the gene matches. The CDR3 here is CASSGRAEQETQYF. In DNA form, the CDR3 reads TGTGCCAGCAGCGGGAGGGCAGAACAAGAGACCCAGTACTTC.

The rearrangement uses TRBV30 and TRBJ2-5; maybe TRBD2 (7 bases). The CDR3 contains 13 residues. With 2 bases removed from V and 3 bases from J, the gap between germline ends came to 10 bases. The germline gives CDR1 GTSNPN, CDR2 SVGIG (reference sequence). This CDR3 reads CAWSRGGEETQYF. In DNA form, the CDR3 reads TGTGCCTGGAGTAGGGGGGGGGAAGAGACCCAGTACTTC.

The CDR3 bases are TGTGCCAGCAGCTCAGGACTAGCGGGAGAAGATACGCAGTATTTT. Encoded protein: CASSSGLAGEDTQYF. The chain links TRBV7-3 to TRBJ2-3; 13 nucleotides agree with TRBD2. The CDR3 covers 15 residues. Trimming took 4 bases from V and 5 from J; bases not matched to a gene: 3. Germline CDR1 SGHTA, CDR2 FQGTGA.